One and the same sample provided the 24 T cell receptor beta chains below, sequenced in a study of cytomegalovirus exposure and HLA in healthy donors. Use of 60 Vbeta and 13 Jbeta primers characterized the PCR. Assay used: immunoSEQ multiplex PCR; TCRdb lists only in-frame clones, some missing. This sample carries fewer than 150,000 clones, around 80% of them seen once, and the ten largest clones take approximately 0.24%. Sequenced material: PBMCs. Source of these receptors: a man aged 50 to 59 in good health and CMV-seronegative.

The V call is TRBV27, the J call TRBJ2-7; D perhaps matches TRBD1 (5 bases). The CDR3 loop spans 17 amino acids. Germline CDR1 MNHEY, CDR2 SMNVEV (reference sequence). The V and J ends lost 0 bases and 0 bases respectively, with 15 bases between them. CDR3 residues: CASSLSTARLDSYEQYF. CDR3 sequence (DNA): TGTGCCAGCAGTTTATCGACAGCAAGATTGGACTCCTACGAGCAGTACTTC.

This clone was observed once. The genes are TRBV27 and TRBJ1-6, with D tentatively TRBD1 (6 bases). The CDR3 is 16 amino acids. The V gene's germline CDR1 is MNHEY and CDR2 SMNVEV (reference sequence). V lost 5 bases to trimming and J lost 5 bases, with 16 bases between them. CDR3 DNA: TGTGCCAGCAGTCCCCAGGGGAGTAGTCATAATTCACCCCTCCACTTT. Translating it yields CASSPQGSSHNSPLHF.

The gene calls are TRBV10-3 and TRBJ2-1; 14 bases fit TRBD2. The CDR3 consists of 12 residues. The germline V gene has CDR1 ENHRY and CDR2 SYGVKD. Trimming cost V 10 bases and J 9 bases; bases outside gene matches: 2. The DNA of the CDR3 is TGTGCCACCGGACTAGCGGGGGGTGAGCAGTTCTTC. This encodes CATGLAGGEQFF.

The chain joins TRBV7-7 to TRBJ1-2; the match to TRBD1 covers 9 bases. The V segment lost 3 bases and the J segment 4 bases; nucleotides outside the gene matches: 6. The CDR3 length is 15 residues. Germline CDR1 reads SSHAT; CDR2 reads FNYEAQ (reference sequence). CDR3 DNA: TGTGCCAGCAGCTTCGTACAGGGGGCTGGCTATGGCTACACCTTC. Translating gives CASSFVQGAGYGYTF.

The chain combines TRBV5-6 with TRBJ2-7, with 9 bases that match TRBD2. The CDR3 consists of 16 residues. V lost 5 bases and J lost 7; bases outside the gene matches: 16. CDR1 is SGHDT and CDR2 is YYEEEE in the germline V gene. The CDR3 is CASSSTLAGRLGEQYF. The CDR3 region has the DNA TGTGCCAGCAGTTCGACGCTAGCGGGGCGCCTAGGGGAGCAGTACTTC.

This chain links TRBV6-1 with TRBJ2-7; unclear D gene. V was shortened by 3 bases and J by 0 bases, with 12 bases between the two germline ends. This CDR3 region has 15 residues. Germline CDR1 MNHNS, CDR2 SASEGT. CDR3 coding DNA: TGTGCCAGCAGTGAGGAGTTGGGTTACTCCTACGAGCAGTACTTC. Its translation is CASSEELGYSYEQYF.

V and J are TRBV7-9 and TRBJ2-1, with TRBD1 as a possible D gene (7 bases). CDR1 and CDR2 from the germline V gene are SEHNR and FQNEAQ (reference sequence). Between the trimmed V and J ends, which lost 6 bases and 12 bases, there was a span of 21 bases. The CDR3 runs to 14 residues. CDR3 in DNA: TGTGCCAGCAGTTCTAACGCGGGGCAGGGGGGGCAGTTCTTC. Translated: CASSSNAGQGGQFF.

This clone was recorded many times. This chain uses TRBV29-1 with TRBJ1-2; 8 bases match TRBD1. The germline CDR1 and CDR2 sequences are SQVTM and ANQGSEA. The CDR3 loop spans 12 amino acids. The CDR3 spells CSFLGQGYGYTF. As DNA, the CDR3 is TGCAGTTTCTTAGGACAGGGCTATGGCTACACCTTC.

This chain uses TRBV28 with TRBJ2-5; the D gene is possibly TRBD1 (7 bases). The CDR3 spans 15 residues. Germline values: CDR1 MDHEN, CDR2 SYDVKM. V was pared by 4 bases and J by 3 bases, with 15 bases between. In DNA form, the CDR3 reads TGTGCCAGCAGTTCCTACAGGGGAGGAGAAGAGACCCAGTACTTC. Amino acid sequence: CASSSYRGGEETQYF.

V usage is TRBV16 and J usage is TRBJ2-6; 9 nucleotides line up with TRBD1. V lost 4 bases to trimming and J lost 3 bases; unmatched junction nucleotides: 7. The CDR3 sequence is 17 residues long. The germline V gene has CDR1 KGHSY and CDR2 FQNENV. CDR3 residues: CASSRKQGARGANVLTF. CDR3 nucleotides: TGTGCCAGCAGCCGAAAACAGGGGGCGCGTGGGGCCAACGTCCTGACTTTC.

The chain employs TRBV21-1 and TRBJ2-3; no check of the table's D call, TRBD2, against the DNA was made. TRBV21-1 is described as a pseudogene. This CDR3 comprises 15 residues. CDR3 sequence: CASSNLAGVLDTQYF. In DNA form, the CDR3 reads TGTGCCAGCAGCAATCTAGCGGGGGTTTTAGATACGCAGTATTTT.

This clone was observed a few times. This sequence joins TRBV5-5 and TRBJ2-1; 7 nucleotides agree with TRBD1. The ends lost 5 bases at V and 0 bases at J; junction bases unmatched: 8. The germline gives CDR1 SGHKS, CDR2 YYEKEE (reference sequence). CDR3 length equals 16 residues. The CDR3 nucleotides are TGTGCCAGCAGTTCATCGGGACAGCTCTCCTACAATGAGCAGTTCTTC. As protein: CASSSSGQLSYNEQFF.

In DNA, the CDR3 is TGTGCCAGCAGCTTAACCGGGAACTCCTACAATGAGCAGTTCTTC. The encoded protein is CASSLTGNSYNEQFF. The chain has TRBV7-8 and TRBJ2-1, with D perhaps TRBD2 (5 bases). Trimming took 2 bases from V and 0 from J, leaving 8 bases between them. CDR1 and CDR2 from the germline V gene are SGHVS and FQNEAQ. There are 15 residues in the CDR3.

The chain joins TRBV19 to TRBJ2-1; D remains ambiguous. Trimming stripped 5 bases from V and 2 bases from J, with 7 bases between. CDR1 and CDR2 from the germline V gene are LNHDA and SQIVND (reference sequence). CDR3 length: 13 amino acids. In nucleotides, the CDR3 is TGTGCCAGTAGTTTTACAACCTACAATGAGCAGTTCTTC. This sequence encodes CASSFTTYNEQFF.

The rearrangement links TRBV6-6 to TRBJ1-4; D is perhaps TRBD1 (6 bases). The CDR3 contains 12 residues. Trimming took off 7 bases at V and 4 bases at J, with 7 bases between the two ends. In germline, CDR1 is MNHNY, CDR2 SVGAGI (reference sequence). CDR3 in DNA: TGTGCCAGCAAGGACAGTAATGAAAAACTGTTTTTT. It is translated as CASKDSNEKLFF.

The sample holds a few counts of this clone. This chain connects TRBV30 to TRBJ1-2; TRBD1 might be the D (5 bases). This CDR3 has 15 residues. Trimming stripped 0 bases from V and 4 bases from J, with 15 bases between. The germline V gene encodes CDR1 GTSNPN and CDR2 SVGIG (reference sequence). The CDR3 DNA follows: TGTGCCTGGAGTGTGGGCCTCGGGGGGGGCTATGGCTACACCTTC. Amino acids: CAWSVGLGGGYGYTF.

The chain recombines TRBV5-1 with TRBJ2-1; 9 bases agree with TRBD2. This CDR3 contains 14 residues. With 7 bases clipped from V and 5 bases from J, the junction kept 7 bases outside the gene matches. Germline V gene lookup returns CDR1 SGHRS and CDR2 YFSETQ. This chain's CDR3 is CASALRGGDNEQFF. The CDR3, as DNA: TGCGCCAGCGCCCTCCGCGGGGGGGACAATGAGCAGTTCTTC.

The rearrangement joins TRBV28 to TRBJ1-1, with 7 bases aligning to TRBD1. After removal of 1 base from V and 7 bases from J, the junction contained 6 bases not matched to a gene. Germline CDR1 and CDR2: MDHEN and SYDVKM. This CDR3 contains 14 residues. DNA for the CDR3: TGTGCCAGCAGTTTATCGACAGGGTGGGGTGAAGCTTTCTTT. Translated, it gives CASSLSTGWGEAFF.

The genes are TRBV19 and TRBJ2-1, with D possibly matching TRBD2 (6 bases). Deletions cut 3 bases from V and 5 bases from J, with 14 bases between. CDR1 is LNHDA and CDR2 is SQIVND in the germline V gene (reference sequence). CDR3 length: 15 amino acids. The CDR3 DNA is TGTGCCAGTAGTATCCGGAGGACTACCCACAATGAGCAGTTCTTC. Its translation: CASSIRRTTHNEQFF. Full variable domain (outside the CDR3, taken from reference TRBV19 and TRBJ2-1): DGGITQSPKYLFRKEGQNVTLSCEQNLNHDAMYWYRQDPGQGLRLIYYSQIVNDFQKGDIAEGYSVSREKKESFPLTVTSAQKNPTAFYLCASSIRRTTHNEQFFGPGTRLTVL.

This chain connects TRBV15 to TRBJ1-5, with D perhaps matching TRBD1 (6 bases). The CDR3 is made up of 17 amino acids. Per germline, CDR1 LNHNV and CDR2 YYDKDF (reference sequence). V was cut by 0 bases and J by 2 bases, with 14 bases left in between. The CDR3 nucleotides are TGTGCCACCAGCAGAGATCCCGGCAGGGGAGGCAATCAGCCCCAGCATTTT. Encoded protein: CATSRDPGRGGNQPQHF.

V gene TRBV29-1 combines with J gene TRBJ2-7; TRBD2 agrees at 9 bases. Trimming took 4 bases from V and 2 from J; bases not matched to a gene: 3. Germline values: CDR1 SQVTM, CDR2 ANQGSEA. This CDR3 has 13 amino acids. The CDR3 region has the DNA TGCAGCGTTGTATTAGCGGGAGCCTACGAGCAGTACTTC. Its translation is CSVVLAGAYEQYF.

This chain joins TRBV6-5 and TRBJ2-7; 7 bases agree with TRBD2. Germline V CDR1 and CDR2: MNHEY, SVGAGI. The V segment lost 0 bases and the J segment 3 bases; nucleotides outside the gene matches: 8. This CDR3 is 16 amino acids long. This chain's CDR3 is CASSYSTGGPIYEQYF. The CDR3 nucleotides are TGTGCCAGCAGTTACTCAACGGGAGGACCTATCTACGAGCAGTACTTC.

This chain connects TRBV5-1 to TRBJ2-2; TRBD2 is a possible D gene (5 bases). CDR1 is SGHRS and CDR2 is YFSETQ in the germline V gene. There are 15 residues in the CDR3. V lost 0 bases and J 4 bases, leaving 10 bases between the germline ends. The chain's CDR3 is CASSLGGRSTGELFF. In nucleotides, the CDR3 is TGCGCCAGCAGCTTGGGAGGGAGAAGCACCGGGGAGCTGTTTTTT.

The rearrangement links TRBV18 to TRBJ2-1, with a weak D call TRBD1 (6 bases). Looked up from germline, CDR1 is KGHSH and CDR2 is LQKENI. This CDR3 has 15 residues. V was cut by 4 bases and J by 1 base, with 11 bases left in between. The CDR3 bases are TGTGCCAGCTCACTTGTACAGGGATCCTACAATGAGCAGTTCTTC. The encoded protein is CASSLVQGSYNEQFF.